Below, 21 T cell receptor beta chains from the same sample are listed, as sequenced in a study of blood T cell repertoires in COVID-19. The method was immunoSEQ multiplex PCR; TCRdb's version includes in-frame clones alone and lacks a portion of them. The data contain 200,000 to 250,000 clones, 70% to 90% of them seen just once; the ten biggest clones take up 1.5% to 2%. Sequencing was performed on PBMCs or T cells enriched from blood (not recorded which). The origin of the receptors is a woman aged 45-65 years who had recovered from COVID-19.

This sequence joins TRBV19 and TRBJ2-3; a possible D gene is TRBD2 (5 bases). V lost 2 bases and J lost 2, with 11 bases in between. This CDR3 contains 15 residues. The germline V gene encodes CDR1 LNHDA and CDR2 SQIVND (reference sequence). CDR3 sequence: CASSILRADTDTQYF. The DNA of the CDR3 is TGTGCCAGTAGTATACTAAGAGCGGACACAGATACGCAGTATTTT. The variable domain in full, completed from reference TRBV19 and TRBJ2-3, reads DGGITQSPKYLFRKEGQNVTLSCEQNLNHDAMYWYRQDPGQGLRLIYYSQIVNDFQKGDIAEGYSVSREKKESFPLTVTSAQKNPTAFYLCASSILRADTDTQYFGPGTRLTVL.

V gene TRBV5-4 combines with J gene TRBJ2-5; possible D gene TRBD2, 6 bases. Germline V gene sequence: CDR1 SGHNT, CDR2 YYREEE (reference sequence). V gave up 4 bases and J gave up 4 bases, with 20 bases separating them. The CDR3 spans 16 residues. The CDR3 coding sequence is TGTGCCAGCAGCCGGGCGGGTATAATGGGGGGAGAGACCCAGTACTTC. Its translation: CASSRAGIMGGETQYF.

The chain employs TRBV19 and TRBJ2-1; the D gene is possibly TRBD1 (5 bases). The CDR3 extends over 14 amino acids. V was shortened by 8 bases and J by 3 bases, with 14 bases between the two germline ends. In germline, CDR1 is LNHDA, CDR2 SQIVND (reference sequence). The CDR3 DNA is TGTGCCAGTTCTCAGACAGTCTACTACAATGAGCAGTTCTTC. Translated: CASSQTVYYNEQFF. Together with reference TRBV19 and TRBJ2-1, the CDR3 gives the full variable domain: DGGITQSPKYLFRKEGQNVTLSCEQNLNHDAMYWYRQDPGQGLRLIYYSQIVNDFQKGDIAEGYSVSREKKESFPLTVTSAQKNPTAFYLCASSQTVYYNEQFFGPGTRLTVL.

This sequence joins TRBV19 and TRBJ1-2; 9 bases are a match to TRBD1. Germline trimming cut 7 bases from V and 5 bases from J; bases unmatched to any gene: 8. The CDR3 is 14 amino acids. Germline assignment: CDR1 LNHDA and CDR2 SQIVND (reference sequence). For the CDR3, the DNA is TGTGCCAGTACCGTTACAGGGGGCGCGTATGGCTACACCTTC. Translation gives CASTVTGGAYGYTF.

The chain couples TRBV7-6 to TRBJ1-1, with TRBD1 as a possible D gene (6 bases). The V and J ends lost 6 bases and 6 bases respectively, with 23 bases between them. The CDR3 runs to 16 residues. CDR1 is SGHVS and CDR2 is FNYEAQ in the germline V gene. CDR3: CASSPGGGRRRSEAFF. In DNA form, the CDR3 reads TGTGCCAGCAGTCCTGGGGGGGGGCGGCGCAGATCTGAAGCTTTCTTT.

The rearrangement uses TRBV7-2 and TRBJ1-2; possibly TRBD1 for D (5 bases). Germline V gene data show CDR1 as SGHTA and CDR2 as FQGNSA. The CDR3 totals 13 residues. The V end was cut by 5 bases, the J end by 5 bases, with 12 bases between. The CDR3 sequence is CASSAGVGYGYTF. The CDR3 DNA is TGTGCCAGCAGCGCGGGGGTAGGTTATGGCTACACCTTC.

The chain couples TRBV28 to TRBJ2-7, with D possibly matching TRBD1 (5 bases). Germline lookup yields CDR1 MDHEN and CDR2 SYDVKM. V was pared by 5 bases and J by 5 bases, with 10 bases between. The CDR3 is made up of 12 amino acids. CDR3 amino acids: CASSTQGDEQYF. The CDR3 DNA reads TGTGCCAGCAGTACCCAAGGGGACGAGCAGTACTTC.

This chain uses TRBV30 with TRBJ1-5; TRBD1 agrees at 8 bases. This CDR3 spans 13 amino acids. V was pared by 6 bases and J by 2 bases, with 3 bases of the junction left unmatched. Germline-derived CDR1 and CDR2 are GTSNPN and SVGIG (reference sequence). This chain's CDR3 is CACEGQGNQPQHF. DNA of the CDR3: TGTGCCTGTGAGGGACAGGGCAATCAGCCCCAGCATTTT.

The chain links TRBV7-3 to TRBJ1-5; 11 bases line up with TRBD1. The germline V gene encodes CDR1 SGHTA and CDR2 FQGTGA. V was pared by 5 bases and J by 0 bases, with 12 bases of the junction left unmatched. The CDR3 loop spans 19 amino acids. This chain's CDR3 is CASSNTPDRGPYSNQPQHF. The CDR3 DNA reads TGTGCCAGCAGCAACACCCCGGACAGGGGGCCATATAGCAATCAGCCCCAGCATTTT. Complete variable domain (other parts from reference TRBV7-3 and TRBJ1-5): GAGVSQTPSNKVTEKGKYVELRCDPISGHTALYWYRQSLGQGPEFLIYFQGTGAADDSGLPNDRFFAVRPEGSVSTLKIQRTERGDSAVYLCASSNTPDRGPYSNQPQHFGDGTRLSIL.

The rearrangement links TRBV9 to TRBJ2-2; 9 nucleotides agree with TRBD2. V lost 3 bases, J lost 5 bases, and 8 bases stayed unmatched. Germline V gene lookup returns CDR1 SGDLS and CDR2 YYNGEE. The CDR3 totals 16 residues. CDR3 DNA: TGTGCCAGCAGCGCACTGCTAGCGGGACAAACCGGGGAGCTGTTTTTT. This codes for CASSALLAGQTGELFF. Full variable domain (remainder filled in from reference TRBV9 and TRBJ2-2): DSGVTQTPKHLITATGQRVTLRCSPRSGDLSVYWYQQSLDQGLQFLIQYYNGEERAKGNILERFSAQQFPDLHSELNLSSLELGDSALYFCASSALLAGQTGELFFGEGSRLTVL.

This chain links TRBV5-4 with TRBJ2-7; D is possibly TRBD1 (5 bases). From germline, CDR1 is SGHNT and CDR2 YYREEE (reference sequence). The length of the CDR3 is 13 residues. V was shortened by 5 bases and J by 1 base, with 10 bases between the two germline ends. CDR3 region: CASRPGLSYEQYF. The CDR3 nucleotides read TGTGCCAGCAGACCAGGGCTATCCTACGAGCAGTACTTC.

The J gene is TRBJ1-4, the V gene TRBV30; the D is unclear. CDR1 and CDR2 (germline): GTSNPN, SVGIG (reference sequence). Deletions cut 3 bases from V and 4 bases from J, with 3 bases between. This CDR3 spans 11 amino acids. CDR3: CAWSVNEKLFF. Here the CDR3 DNA reads TGTGCCTGGAGCGTTAATGAAAAACTGTTTTTT.

The chain employs TRBV18 and TRBJ2-2; D perhaps matches TRBD1 (6 bases). The germline gives CDR1 KGHSH, CDR2 LQKENI. This CDR3 is 15 amino acids long. V lost 1 base, J lost 4 bases, and 10 bases lay in between. CDR3 DNA sequence: TGTGCCAGCTCACCACTGGCAGGGGTCACCGGGGAGCTGTTTTTT. Protein: CASSPLAGVTGELFF. The full variable domain, completed using reference TRBV18 and TRBJ2-2, is NAGVMQNPRHLVRRRGQEARLRCSPMKGHSHVYWYRQLPEEGLKFMVYLQKENIIDESGMPKERFSAEFPKEGPSILRIQQVVRGDSAAYFCASSPLAGVTGELFFGEGSRLTVL.

This rearrangement joins TRBV27 to TRBJ1-2; D not resolved. In germline, CDR1 is MNHEY, CDR2 SMNVEV (reference sequence). CDR3 length equals 14 residues. V was shortened by 10 bases and J by 2 bases, with 17 bases between the two germline ends. The DNA for the CDR3 is TGTGCCAACGAAATTCCGGAGCGGAACTATGGCTACACCTTC. It yields the protein CANEIPERNYGYTF.

The rearrangement joins TRBV2 to TRBJ1-2; 7 bases agree with TRBD1. Germline CDR1 and CDR2: SNHLY and FYNNEI. Trimming at V came to 6 bases and at J to 4 bases, leaving 8 bases not matched to a gene. The CDR3 consists of 14 residues. The CDR3 DNA sequence: TGTGCCAGCAGGGGGGGACAGCCGACCTATGGCTACACCTTC. Amino acid sequence: CASRGGQPTYGYTF.

The chain combines TRBV28 with TRBJ1-2; D is perhaps TRBD1 (5 bases). The CDR3 is 14 residues long. V lost 6 bases to trimming and J lost 0 bases, with 11 bases between them. Germline loops: CDR1 MDHEN, CDR2 SYDVKM. CDR3 sequence (DNA): TGTGCCAGCAGACAGGACGGAACTAACTATGGCTACACCTTC. It encodes CASRQDGTNYGYTF.

This clone was seen only a few times. The chain employs TRBV4-2 and TRBJ2-1; 9 bases match TRBD2. Germline CDR1 LGHNA, CDR2 YNFKEQ. The length of the CDR3 is 16 residues. V lost 5 bases and J lost 10; bases outside the gene matches: 15. CDR3 DNA sequence: TGTGCCAGCAGCAAAACCCCGACTAGCGGCTTGCGGGAGCAGTTCTTC. Translating it yields CASSKTPTSGLREQFF.

This rearrangement joins TRBV6-4 to TRBJ2-3; D gene uncertain. CDR3 length: 13 amino acids. Trimming took off 1 base at V and 6 bases at J, with 8 bases between the two ends. CDR1 and CDR2 (germline): MRHNA, SNTAGT. The CDR3 DNA reads as TGTGCCAGCAGTGACTTTCGTTCGGATACGCAGTATTTT. Protein sequence: CASSDFRSDTQYF.

The chain employs TRBV2 and TRBJ1-1; 9 bases fit TRBD1. The length of the CDR3 is 13 residues. Trimming at V came to 6 bases and at J to 6 bases, leaving 5 bases not matched to a gene. Per germline, CDR1 SNHLY and CDR2 FYNNEI. The CDR3 DNA is TGTGCCAGCAGGCGGGGACAGGGCGCTGAAGCTTTCTTT. It specifies CASRRGQGAEAFF. The complete variable domain, with remaining parts taken from reference TRBV2 and TRBJ1-1, reads EPEVTQTPSHQVTQMGQEVILRCVPISNHLYFYWYRQILGQKVEFLVSFYNNEISEKSEIFDDQFSVERPDGSNFTLKIRSTKLEDSAMYFCASRRGQGAEAFFGQGTRLTVV.

The rearrangement uses TRBV12-2 and TRBJ1-1; the table's D call of TRBD1 was not tested on the DNA. TRBV12-2 represents a pseudogene. The CDR3 is 14 residues long. CDR3 coding DNA: TGTGCAAGTCGTTTAGGACACCTGAACACTGAAGCTTTCTTT. This codes for CASRLGHLNTEAFF.

The J gene is TRBJ2-7, the V gene TRBV6-2 or TRBV6-3; TRBD2 is a possible D gene (6 bases). Trimming cost V 2 bases and J 6 bases, with 17 bases left between them. This CDR3 region has 15 residues. Germline CDR1 is MNHEY and CDR2 is SVGEGT. CDR3 residues: CASSYMSTLASEQYF. The CDR3, as DNA: TGTGCCAGCAGTTACATGAGTACCCTAGCGTCCGAGCAGTACTTC.